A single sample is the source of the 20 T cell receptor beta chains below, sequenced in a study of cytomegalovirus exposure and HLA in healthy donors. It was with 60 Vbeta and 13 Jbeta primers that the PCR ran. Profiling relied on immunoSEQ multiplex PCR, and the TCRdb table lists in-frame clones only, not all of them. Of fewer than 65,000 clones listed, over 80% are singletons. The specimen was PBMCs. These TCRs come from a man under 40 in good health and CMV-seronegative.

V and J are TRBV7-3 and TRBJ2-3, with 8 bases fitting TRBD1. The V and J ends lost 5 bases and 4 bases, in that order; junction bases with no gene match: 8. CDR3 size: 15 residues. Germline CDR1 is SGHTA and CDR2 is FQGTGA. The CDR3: CASSPTPTGADTQYF. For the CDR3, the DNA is TGTGCCAGCAGCCCGACCCCGACAGGGGCAGATACGCAGTATTTT. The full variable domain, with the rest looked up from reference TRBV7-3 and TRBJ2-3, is GAGVSQTPSNKVTEKGKYVELRCDPISGHTALYWYRQSLGQGPEFLIYFQGTGAADDSGLPNDRFFAVRPEGSVSTLKIQRTERGDSAVYLCASSPTPTGADTQYFGPGTRLTVL.

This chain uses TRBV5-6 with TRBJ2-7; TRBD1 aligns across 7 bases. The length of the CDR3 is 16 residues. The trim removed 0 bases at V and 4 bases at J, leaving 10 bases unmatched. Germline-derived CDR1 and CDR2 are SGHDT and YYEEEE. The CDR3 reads CASSLGGTDLNYEQYF. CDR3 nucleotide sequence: TGTGCCAGCAGCTTGGGAGGGACAGACCTAAATTACGAGCAGTACTTC.

CDR3 amino acids: CASSLGLSYNEQFF. The CDR3 DNA follows: TGCGCCAGCAGCCTGGGACTATCTTACAATGAGCAGTTCTTC. The J gene is TRBJ2-1, the V gene TRBV5-1, with 7 positions matching TRBD2. The CDR3 has 14 residues. The V gene's germline CDR1 is SGHRS and CDR2 YFSETQ. Losses at the gene ends were 4 bases for V and 4 bases for J; bases not matched to a gene: 5.

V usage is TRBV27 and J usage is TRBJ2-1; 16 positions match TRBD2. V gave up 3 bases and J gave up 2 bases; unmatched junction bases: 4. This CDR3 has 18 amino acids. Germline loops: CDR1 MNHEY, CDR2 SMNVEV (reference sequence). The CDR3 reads CASSLGTSGRAAYNEQFF. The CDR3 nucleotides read TGTGCCAGCAGTTTGGGGACTAGCGGGAGGGCCGCCTACAATGAGCAGTTCTTC.

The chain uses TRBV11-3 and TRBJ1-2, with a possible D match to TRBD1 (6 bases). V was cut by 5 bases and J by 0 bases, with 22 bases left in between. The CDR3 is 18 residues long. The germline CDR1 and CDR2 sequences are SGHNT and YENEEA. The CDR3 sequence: CASSVTWDMASSNYGYTF. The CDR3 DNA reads TGTGCCAGCAGCGTAACTTGGGACATGGCCTCCTCTAACTATGGCTACACCTTC.

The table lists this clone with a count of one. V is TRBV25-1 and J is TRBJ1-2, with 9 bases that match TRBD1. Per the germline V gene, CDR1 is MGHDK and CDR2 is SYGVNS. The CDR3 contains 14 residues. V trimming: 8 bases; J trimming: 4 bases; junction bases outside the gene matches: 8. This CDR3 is CASSDRGFPYGYTF. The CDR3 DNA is TGTGCCAGCTCGGACAGGGGATTCCCCTATGGCTACACCTTC.

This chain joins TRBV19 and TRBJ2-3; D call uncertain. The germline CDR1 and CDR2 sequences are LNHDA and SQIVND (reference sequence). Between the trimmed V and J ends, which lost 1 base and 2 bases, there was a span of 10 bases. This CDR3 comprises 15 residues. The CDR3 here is CASSIGNSYTDTQYF. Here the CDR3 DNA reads TGTGCCAGTAGTATAGGTAACAGCTACACAGATACGCAGTATTTT.

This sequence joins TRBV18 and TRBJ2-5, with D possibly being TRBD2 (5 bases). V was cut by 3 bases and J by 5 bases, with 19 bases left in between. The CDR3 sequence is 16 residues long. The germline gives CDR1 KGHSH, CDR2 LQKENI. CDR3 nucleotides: TGTGCCAGCTCACCCCGAAGTCTTCGACCGGGGGAGACCCAGTACTTC. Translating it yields CASSPRSLRPGETQYF.

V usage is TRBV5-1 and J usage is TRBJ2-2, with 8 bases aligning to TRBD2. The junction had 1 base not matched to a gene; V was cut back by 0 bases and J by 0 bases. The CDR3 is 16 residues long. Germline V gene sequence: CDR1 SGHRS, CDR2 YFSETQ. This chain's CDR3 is CASSLGLASNTGELFF. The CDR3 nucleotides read TGCGCCAGCAGCTTGGGACTAGCGTCGAACACCGGGGAGCTGTTTTTT.

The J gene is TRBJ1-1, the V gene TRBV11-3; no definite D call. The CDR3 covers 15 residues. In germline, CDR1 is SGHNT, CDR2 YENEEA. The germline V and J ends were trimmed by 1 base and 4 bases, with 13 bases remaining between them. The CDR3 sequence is CASSLAGQAGTEAFF. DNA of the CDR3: TGTGCCAGCAGCTTAGCAGGCCAGGCTGGCACTGAAGCTTTCTTT.

The CDR3 loop reads CASSPGGTNYGYTF. In DNA form, the CDR3 reads TGTGCCAGCAGCCCAGGGGGCACTAACTATGGCTACACCTTC. The genes are TRBV28 and TRBJ1-2, with 8 bases matching TRBD1. This CDR3 comprises 14 residues. Germline CDR1 MDHEN, CDR2 SYDVKM. The V gene end was trimmed by 6 bases and the J gene end by 0 bases; junction bases not matched to a gene: 3.

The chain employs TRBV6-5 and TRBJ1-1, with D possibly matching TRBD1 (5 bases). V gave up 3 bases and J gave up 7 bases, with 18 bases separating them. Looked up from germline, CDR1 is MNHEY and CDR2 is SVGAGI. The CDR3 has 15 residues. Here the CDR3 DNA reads TGTGCCAGCAGTTATGCAGGGCGAGGTTGGATTGAAGCTTTCTTT. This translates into CASSYAGRGWIEAFF.

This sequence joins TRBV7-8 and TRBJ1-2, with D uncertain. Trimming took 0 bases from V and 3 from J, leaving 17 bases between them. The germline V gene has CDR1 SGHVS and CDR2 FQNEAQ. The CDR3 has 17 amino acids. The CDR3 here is CASSLAAFRWRDYGYTF. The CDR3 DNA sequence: TGTGCCAGCAGCTTAGCGGCCTTTCGGTGGAGGGACTATGGCTACACCTTC.

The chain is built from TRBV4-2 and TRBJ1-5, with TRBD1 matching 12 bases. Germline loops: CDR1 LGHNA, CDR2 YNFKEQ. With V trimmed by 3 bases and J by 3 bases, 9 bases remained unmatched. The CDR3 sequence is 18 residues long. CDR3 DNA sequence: TGTGCCAGCAGCCATTACACCGGGACAGGGGGCGTCAATCAGCCCCAGCATTTT. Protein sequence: CASSHYTGTGGVNQPQHF.

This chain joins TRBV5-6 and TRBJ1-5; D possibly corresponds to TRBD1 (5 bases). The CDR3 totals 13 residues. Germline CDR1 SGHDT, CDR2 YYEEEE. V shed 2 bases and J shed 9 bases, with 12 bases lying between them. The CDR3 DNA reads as TGTGCCAGCAGCTTCGCCGGGCAGGGGCCCCAGCATTTT. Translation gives CASSFAGQGPQHF.

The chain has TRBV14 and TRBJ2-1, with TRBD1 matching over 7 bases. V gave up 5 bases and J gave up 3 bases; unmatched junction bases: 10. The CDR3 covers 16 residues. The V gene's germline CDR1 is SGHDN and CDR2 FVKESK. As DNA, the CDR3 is TGTGCCAGCAGCAGCCCGGAGGACAGGCACTACAATGAGCAGTTCTTC. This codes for CASSSPEDRHYNEQFF. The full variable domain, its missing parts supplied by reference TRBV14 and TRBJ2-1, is EAGVTQFPSHSVIEKGQTVTLRCDPISGHDNLYWYRRVMGKEIKFLLHFVKESKQDESGMPNNRFLAERTGGTYSTLKVQPAELEDSGVYFCASSSPEDRHYNEQFFGPGTRLTVL.

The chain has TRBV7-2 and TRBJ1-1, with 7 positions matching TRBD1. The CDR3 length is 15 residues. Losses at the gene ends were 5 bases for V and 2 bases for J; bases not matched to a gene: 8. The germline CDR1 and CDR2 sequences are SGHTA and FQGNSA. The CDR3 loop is CASSPFLGGNTEAFF. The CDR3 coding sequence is TGTGCCAGCAGCCCCTTTCTAGGGGGCAACACTGAAGCTTTCTTT.

The CDR3 reads CASSRWPGGHQPQHF. The CDR3 DNA sequence: TGTGCCAGCAGCCGGTGGCCAGGGGGGCATCAGCCCCAGCATTTT. The V call is TRBV7-6, the J call TRBJ1-5, with 7 bases lining up with TRBD1. From germline, CDR1 is SGHVS and CDR2 FNYEAQ. The CDR3 is 15 residues long. The J segment lost 5 bases and the V segment lost 5 bases, leaving 9 bases of the junction unmatched.

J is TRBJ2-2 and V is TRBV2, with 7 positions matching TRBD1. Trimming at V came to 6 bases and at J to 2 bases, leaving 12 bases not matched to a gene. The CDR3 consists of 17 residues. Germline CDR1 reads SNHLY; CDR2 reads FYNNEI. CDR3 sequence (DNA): TGTGCCAGCAGGTCCGAAGGCTGGGACAGAAACACCGGGGAGCTGTTTTTT. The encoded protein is CASRSEGWDRNTGELFF.

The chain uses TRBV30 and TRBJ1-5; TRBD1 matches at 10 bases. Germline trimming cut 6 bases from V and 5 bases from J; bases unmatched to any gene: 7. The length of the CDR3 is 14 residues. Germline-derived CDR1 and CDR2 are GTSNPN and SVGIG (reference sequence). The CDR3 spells CACTPGTGDQPQHF. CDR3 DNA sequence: TGTGCCTGTACTCCCGGGACAGGGGATCAGCCCCAGCATTTT.